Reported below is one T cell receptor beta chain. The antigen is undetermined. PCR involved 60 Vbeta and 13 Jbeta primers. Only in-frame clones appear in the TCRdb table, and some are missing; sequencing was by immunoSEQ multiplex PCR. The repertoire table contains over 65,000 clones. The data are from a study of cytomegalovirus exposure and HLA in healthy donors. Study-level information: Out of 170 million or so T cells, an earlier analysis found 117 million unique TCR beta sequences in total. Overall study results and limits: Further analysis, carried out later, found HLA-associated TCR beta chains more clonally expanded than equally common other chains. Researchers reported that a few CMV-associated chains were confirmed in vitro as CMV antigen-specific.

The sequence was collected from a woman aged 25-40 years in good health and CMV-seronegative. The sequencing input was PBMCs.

CDR3 bases: TGTGCTAGTGGTTTGGTGACTAGCGGGACCCAGCAGTTCTTC. It specifies CASGLVTSGTQQFF. The chain couples TRBV12-5 to TRBJ2-1; 11 bases align to TRBD2. The length of the CDR3 is 14 residues. Trimming took 0 bases from V and 11 from J; bases not matched to a gene: 3. Germline CDR1 and CDR2: LGHNT and FRNRAP.